Shown below are 3 T cell receptor beta chains from a single sample sequenced in a study of cytomegalovirus exposure and HLA in healthy donors. The study ran its PCR with 60 Vbeta and 13 Jbeta primers. Profiling relied on immunoSEQ multiplex PCR, and the TCRdb table lists in-frame clones only, not all of them. The profile shows 65,000 to 70,000 clones, approximately 68% of them singletons. Sequencing was performed on PBMCs. These receptors were collected from a young woman in good health and CMV-seronegative.

The chain has TRBV18 and TRBJ2-5, with a tentative D call TRBD1 (5 bases). This CDR3 contains 16 residues. Germline V gene lookup returns CDR1 KGHSH and CDR2 LQKENI. Trimming took 2 bases from V and 2 from J, leaving 15 bases between them. CDR3 loop: CASSPIGDRGQETQYF. CDR3 bases: TGTGCCAGCTCACCAATAGGAGACAGAGGACAAGAGACCCAGTACTTC.

This rearrangement joins TRBV7-9 to TRBJ2-2; 7 bases fit TRBD1. CDR1 is SEHNR, CDR2 FQNEAQ, per germline (reference sequence). Unmatched junction bases numbered 1, after V lost 5 bases and J lost 4 bases. This CDR3 is built from 13 residues. CDR3 amino acids: CASSDRVTGELFF. In DNA, the CDR3 is TGTGCCAGCAGCGACAGGGTCACCGGGGAGCTGTTTTTT.

This chain uses TRBV30 with TRBJ2-7, with D possibly being TRBD2 (6 bases). Trimming took off 2 bases at V and 1 base at J, with 12 bases between the two ends. This CDR3 comprises 14 residues. Germline V gene sequence: CDR1 GTSNPN, CDR2 SVGIG (reference sequence). The CDR3 nucleotides are TGTGCCTGGAGTTGGGGGGACTCATCCTACGAGCAGTACTTC. Amino acids: CAWSWGDSSYEQYF.